This T cell receptor (beta chain) emerged from a study of regulatory T cells in long-lasting Graves disease. Across the whole study: Graves' patients, newly diagnosed, had taken antithyroid drugs under 3 months. General study results and limits: Repertoires from persistent disease leaned toward TRBV28, TRBJ1-2 and TRBJ2-5.

As to time point: newly diagnosed GD, antithyroid drugs for less than 3 months. Isolated PBMC RNA provided the starting material for the TCR library. In each case, Graves' disease was diagnosed per American Thyroid Association guidelines. With respect to this clonotype: Its antigen is undetermined.

The germline CDR1 and CDR2 sequences are MNHEY and SVGEGT. CDR3 length equals 14 residues. The ends were cut back, 7 bases at V and 4 bases at J, with 14 bases in the middle. The authors built TCR beta libraries using iRepertoire HTBI primers and Arm-PCR of CDR3 regions. As handled by the study authors: Samples revealed 62 TRBV and over twelve TRBJ segments. TCRdb processed the multiplex PCR reads anew with MiXCR; each CDR3 protein has one entry. V and J calls and clone size were set by TCRdb, not the authors. The table includes 240,000 or so distinct CDR3 sequences, about 19% detected once. This receptor was taken from a female donor with Graves disease. The chain joins TRBV6-2 or TRBV6-3 to TRBJ2-1, with D possibly called TRBD1 or TRBD2 (5 bases each). The sample was peripheral blood mononuclear cells (PBMCs), taken at new diagnosis, from a patient treated with antithyroid drugs. CDR3 residues: CASTSRDPYNEQFF. CDR3 nucleotide sequence: TGTGCCAGCACCAGCCGGGACCCATACAATGAGCAGTTCTTC.